This T cell receptor beta chain is from a study of blood T cell repertoires in COVID-19. Profiled with immunoSEQ multiplex PCR; TCRdb holds only in-frame clones, not every one. The table records 320,000 or so clones, about 90% of them present only once. The source material was PBMCs or T cells enriched from blood (not recorded which). The TCR sequence derives from a woman aged 25 to 45 who had recovered from COVID-19.

CDR3 amino acids: CASSDQGARHEKLFF. The DNA for the CDR3 is TGTGCCAGCAGCGATCAGGGGGCTCGACATGAAAAACTGTTTTTT. J is TRBJ1-4 and V is TRBV13, with TRBD1 identical over 8 bases. The germline gives CDR1 PRHDT, CDR2 FYEKMQ (reference sequence). V was clipped by 5 bases and J by 6 bases; unmatched bases: 8. The CDR3 is 15 residues long.